The clone carrying this T cell receptor beta chain was seen at least ten times. Through MiXCR, TCRdb re-clonotyped the PCR reads. The table has about 30,000 clones, 20% to 25% seen once. The source of the sample is a study of metastatic and nonmetastatic thyroid tumors. The CDR3 totals 15 residues. V lost 7 bases and J 2 bases, leaving 16 bases between the germline ends. CDR1 is MNHNS and CDR2 is SASEGT in the germline V gene. Each patient came to thyroid surgery without any prior treatment (of any kind). The chain recombines TRBV6-1 with TRBJ2-3; a weak D match, TRBD2 (7 bases). Sequenced material: blood. This TCR derives from a female donor with papillary thyroid cancer or a benign thyroid nodule (not recorded which). Some clones in this sample may be carry-over from other donors' samples. For the CDR3, the DNA is TGTGCCAGCACTAGGGGGGGGAAACTCACAGATACGCAGTATTTT. Protein: CASTRGGKLTDTQYF.